The clone carrying this T cell receptor (beta chain) was detected once. Its target is unknown. The sample belongs to a study of T cell repertoires in cytomegalovirus infection. Overall study: Signatures in public TCR beta sequences pointed to both CMV infection and matching HLA type.

Via MiXCR, TCRdb re-called the reads, giving one row per CDR3 protein. The sample records about 260,000 distinct CDR3 sequences, roughly 13% being singletons. There are 13 residues in the CDR3. V shed 3 bases and J 6 bases; nucleotides not matched to a gene: 2. Per germline, CDR1 LNHDA and CDR2 SQIVND (reference sequence). General study results and limits: In two of eight donors, the top clonotype was HLA-C-restricted CMV-specific. Based on cumulative public TCR beta family frequency, carriers of CMV plus the relevant HLA were identified.

J is TRBJ2-3 and V is TRBV19, with 8 nucleotides matching TRBD1. This clonotype originated in a human donor in good health (CMV status not recorded). Some clones in this sample may be carry-over from other donors' samples. Source material: PBMCs. CDR3: CASSITGGDTQYF. CDR3 DNA: TGTGCCAGTAGTATCACAGGGGGGGATACGCAGTATTTT.